These T cell receptor beta chains were read from a single sample in a study of shared clonotypes between healthy human individuals. Repertoires were generated with immunoSEQ multiplex PCR, while TCRdb's copy carries only in-frame clones and drops some. The sample contains over 2,000,000 clones, over 85% of which appear only once. Sequencing input: naive CD8+ T cells from PBMCs. The receptors come from a man aged 18 to 29 in good health. Some clones in this sample may be carry-over from other donors' samples. Both conserved end residues are part of each CDR3. The D gene is left open where the match is weak. Size is omitted from some rows. Given values are once, few, many or a class for expanded clones.

j_call v_call clone_size d_call cdr3_aa cdr3_nt
TRBJ2-7 TRBV29-1 NA NA CSVEVPGEGREQYF TGCAGCGTTGAAGTCCCAGGGGAGGGTCGCGAGCAGTACTTC
TRBJ1-2 TRBV27 NA TRBD1 CASSLWGQGVRGYTF TGTGCCAGCAGTTTGTGGGGACAGGGGGTTAGGGGCTACACCTTC
TRBJ2-7 TRBV10-2 NA TRBD1 CASMVRGTASYEQYF TGCGCCAGCATGGTCAGGGGGACGGCATCCTACGAGCAGTACTTC
TRBJ2-7 TRBV5-5 NA NA CASSLWTASYEQYF TGTGCCAGCAGCCTCTGGACAGCCTCCTACGAGCAGTACTTC
TRBJ2-6 TRBV10-2 NA TRBD2 CAILAGAGSGANVLTF TGCGCCATACTAGCGGGAGCAGGCTCTGGGGCCAACGTCCTGACTTTC
TRBJ2-1 TRBV27 NA NA CASSLSAITATFEQFF TGTGCCAGCAGTCTAAGCGCGATTACCGCGACTTTTGAGCAGTTCTTC
TRBJ2-7 TRBV7-8 NA TRBD1 CASSYRGSYEQYF TGTGCCAGCAGCTACAGGGGTAGCTACGAGCAGTACTTC
TRBJ1-1 TRBV13 few NA CASRNRGNTEAFF TGTGCCAGCAGGAATAGGGGGAACACTGAAGCTTTCTTT
TRBJ2-1 TRBV10-2 NA TRBD2 CASGLAGGPYNEQFF TGCGCCAGTGGACTAGCGGGAGGGCCTTACAATGAGCAGTTCTTC
TRBJ2-7 TRBV13 few NA CASSLGSYEQYF TGTGCCAGCAGCTTAGGTTCCTACGAGCAGTACTTC
TRBJ2-6 TRBV28 NA NA CASTSGLSGANVLTF TGTGCCAGCACTTCAGGGCTCTCTGGGGCCAACGTCCTGACTTTC
TRBJ2-7 TRBV9 NA TRBD2 CASSVAAGSGTYEQYF TGTGCCAGCAGCGTAGCTGCAGGGAGCGGGACCTACGAGCAGTACTTC
TRBJ2-1 TRBV4-1 NA NA CASSQPDGAPYNEQFF TGCGCCAGCAGCCAGCCCGACGGCGCCCCTTACAATGAGCAGTTCTTC
TRBJ1-2 TRBV28 NA NA CASSFSVPFYGYTF TGTGCCAGCAGTTTCAGCGTCCCATTTTATGGCTACACCTTC
TRBJ2-2 TRBV5-6 once TRBD1 CASQQGAWTGELFF TGTGCCAGTCAACAGGGGGCATGGACCGGGGAGCTGTTTTTT
TRBJ2-7 TRBV5-6 NA NA CASSLVPENYEQYF TGTGCCAGCAGCTTGGTGCCAGAAAACTACGAGCAGTACTTC
TRBJ1-1 TRBV15 NA NA CATRDGGDTEAFF TGTGCCACCAGGGACGGAGGGGACACTGAAGCTTTCTTT
TRBJ1-2 TRBV27 NA TRBD1 CASSSSPKDRGGYTF TGTGCCAGCAGTTCCTCGCCAAAGGACAGGGGGGGCTACACCTTC
TRBJ2-1 TRBV5-4 NA TRBD2 CASKGLAIEQFF TGTGCCAGTAAGGGACTAGCCATTGAGCAGTTCTTC
TRBJ2-7 TRBV7-9 NA NA CASTWSGSFSYEQYF TGTGCCAGCACTTGGAGCGGGTCCTTCTCCTACGAGCAGTACTTC
TRBJ1-1 TRBV5-4 NA TRBD1 CASSFLQGVDTEAFF TGTGCCAGCAGCTTCTTACAGGGGGTTGACACTGAAGCTTTCTTT
TRBJ2-7 TRBV2 NA NA CASSPYIDSYEQYF TGTGCCAGCAGTCCATACATAGACTCCTACGAGCAGTACTTC
TRBJ1-2 TRBV9 NA NA CASSVAGGANYGYTF TGTGCCAGCAGCGTAGCGGGGGGCGCTAACTATGGCTACACCTTC
TRBJ1-2 TRBV6-1 NA NA CASSESRRDNGYTF TGTGCCAGCAGTGAATCCCGCAGGGATAATGGCTACACCTTC
TRBJ2-5 TRBV4-1 NA NA CASSQDSLFQGEAQETQYF TGCGCCAGCAGCCAAGACTCTCTCTTCCAGGGGGAGGCCCAGGAGACCCAGTACTTC
TRBJ2-3 TRBV6-5 NA TRBD2 CASSSGSGRGTDTQYF TGTGCCAGCAGTTCGGGTAGCGGGAGAGGCACAGATACGCAGTATTTT
TRBJ2-1 TRBV14 once NA CASSQDWGTEQFF TGTGCCAGCAGCCAAGATTGGGGGACAGAGCAGTTCTTC
TRBJ2-3 TRBV2 once NA CASSEKEADTQYF TGTGCCAGCAGCGAGAAAGAGGCAGATACGCAGTATTTT
TRBJ1-4 TRBV9 NA TRBD1 CASSPGGQPNEKLFF TGTGCCAGCAGCCCGGGGGGACAGCCAAATGAAAAACTGTTTTTT
TRBJ2-7 TRBV7-2 NA NA CASSGRDTTLYEQYF TGTGCCAGCAGCGGGAGGGACACGACCCTTTACGAGCAGTACTTC
TRBJ1-5 TRBV6-6 NA NA CASSNSGSFNQPQHF TGTGCCAGCAGTAACTCCGGGTCCTTTAATCAGCCCCAGCATTTT
TRBJ2-1 TRBV2 NA TRBD1 CASSGDRAGGYNEQFF TGTGCCAGCAGTGGGGACAGGGCAGGTGGGTACAATGAGCAGTTCTTC
TRBJ2-5 TRBV9 NA NA CASSVAGALSGETQYF TGTGCCAGCAGCGTAGCGGGGGCTCTAAGCGGAGAGACCCAGTACTTC
TRBJ2-7 TRBV7-9 NA NA CASSLTTDLSYEQYF TGTGCCAGCAGCTTAACGACGGATCTCTCCTACGAGCAGTACTTC
TRBJ2-7 TRBV27 NA NA CASSFFAGRFYEQYF TGTGCCAGCAGTTTTTTTGCGGGGCGGTTCTACGAGCAGTACTTC
TRBJ2-3 TRBV2 NA TRBD2 CASRGLAGGFGTDTQYF TGTGCCAGCAGAGGACTAGCGGGAGGTTTTGGCACAGATACGCAGTATTTT
TRBJ1-2 TRBV19 NA NA CASSIRPDPGGGYTF TGTGCCAGTAGTATCCGGCCGGACCCCGGTGGTGGCTACACCTTC
TRBJ2-7 TRBV28 NA TRBD2 CASSFLAGGYEQYF TGTGCCAGCAGTTTCCTAGCGGGGGGATACGAGCAGTACTTC
TRBJ1-1 TRBV11-3 NA NA CASSLRGMNTEAFF TGTGCCAGCAGCTTACGCGGGATGAACACTGAAGCTTTCTTT
TRBJ2-7 TRBV6-1 NA NA CASSPRGWSYEQYF TGTGCCAGCAGTCCCAGGGGTTGGTCCTACGAGCAGTACTTC
TRBJ1-5 TRBV7-9 NA NA CASSKTGVSNQPQHF TGTGCCAGCAGCAAGACAGGAGTAAGCAATCAGCCCCAGCATTTT
TRBJ2-3 TRBV9 NA TRBD2 CASSADLAGGGTDTQYF TGTGCCAGCAGCGCCGATCTAGCGGGAGGTGGTACAGATACGCAGTATTTT
TRBJ2-7 TRBV14 NA NA CASSPPGSETYEQYF TGTGCCAGCAGCCCCCCAGGGTCCGAGACCTACGAGCAGTACTTC
TRBJ2-7 TRBV27 NA TRBD1 CASSLSGTGTNEQYF TGTGCCAGCAGTTTATCCGGGACAGGAACGAACGAGCAGTACTTC
TRBJ2-4 TRBV19 NA TRBD1 CASKKSPRQGASLNIQYF TGTGCCAGCAAGAAGTCCCCCAGACAGGGGGCGAGCCTTAACATTCAGTACTTC
TRBJ1-1 TRBV28 few NA CASRVMQNSPVAFF TGTGCCAGCAGGGTTATGCAGAATAGTCCGGTAGCTTTCTTT
TRBJ2-7 TRBV27 NA NA CASSLIGGANINEQYF TGTGCCAGCAGTTTGATTGGGGGCGCGAATATAAACGAGCAGTACTTC
TRBJ2-7 TRBV7-9 NA TRBD2 CASSGTSVSYEQYF TGTGCCAGCAGCGGGACTAGCGTCTCCTACGAGCAGTACTTC
TRBJ2-5 TRBV2 NA NA CASSEKSTRLQETQYF TGTGCCAGCAGTGAAAAGTCTACGCGATTACAAGAGACCCAGTACTTC
TRBJ2-5 TRBV4-1 NA TRBD2 CASSQGLAAGGTRLGQETQYF TGCGCCAGCAGCCAGGGACTAGCCGCGGGAGGGACCCGGTTGGGGCAAGAGACCCAGTACTTC
TRBJ2-5 TRBV7-6 NA TRBD2 CASSLKLAGDQETQYF TGTGCCAGCAGCTTAAAACTAGCGGGTGATCAAGAGACCCAGTACTTC
TRBJ2-7 TRBV2 NA TRBD2 CAVEGGSGSSYEQYF TGTGCCGTAGAGGGAGGGAGTGGGTCCTCCTACGAGCAGTACTTC
TRBJ2-1 TRBV5-1 NA TRBD2 CASSVLQREGKNEQFF TGCGCCAGTAGCGTCCTGCAGCGGGAGGGCAAGAATGAGCAGTTCTTC
TRBJ2-3 TRBV18 NA NA CASSPEHASSTDTQYF TGTGCCAGCTCGCCCGAACACGCATCTAGCACAGATACGCAGTATTTT
TRBJ2-7 TRBV11-2 NA NA CASSLGQIYEQYF TGTGCCAGCAGCCTCGGACAGATCTACGAGCAGTACTTC
TRBJ1-1 TRBV27 NA NA CASSSTGLNTEAFF TGTGCCAGCAGTTCGACAGGCCTGAACACTGAAGCTTTCTTT
TRBJ1-1 TRBV4-1 NA TRBD1 CASSQAPSGGAFF TGCGCCAGCAGCCAAGCTCCCTCAGGGGGGGCTTTCTTT